Listed below are T cell receptor beta chains from one sample, sequenced in a study of spatial heterogeneity in lung cancer. MiXCR, run by TCRdb on the 5' RACE reads, gives a single entry per CDR3 protein. The sample includes roughly 120,000 distinct CDR3 sequences, 12% of them seen just once. This sample comprised PBMCs, obtained at follow-up. All receptors derive from a male donor with early-stage non-small cell lung cancer. CDR3s include the opening cysteine and the closing phenylalanine or tryptophan. Fields, in order: D gene, V gene, J gene, clone size, CDR3 protein, CDR3 DNA. D genes are given only for firm matches. Clone size, where shown, is once, few, many, or a class for clones that have expanded.

>TRBD1|TRBV5-1|TRBJ1-6|-
CASSRDSRTSYNSPLHF
TGCGCCAGCAGCAGGGACAGTCGTACGTCCTATAATTCACCCCTCCACTTT
>-|TRBV4-3|TRBJ2-3|-
CASSQDRGGPTDTQYF
TGCGCCAGCAGCCAAGATAGGGGGGGTCCCACAGATACGCAGTATTTT
>TRBD1|TRBV20-1|TRBJ2-7|many
CSAQGQGNYEQYF
TGCAGTGCACAGGGACAGGGTAACTACGAGCAGTACTTC
>-|TRBV4-2|TRBJ1-4|-
CASSQDGDRPTNEKLFF
TGTGCCAGCAGCCAAGATGGGGACCGACCAACTAATGAAAAACTGTTTTTT
>-|TRBV12-3/TRBV12-4|TRBJ1-1|-
CASSLAKGNGFEAFF
TGTGCCAGCAGTTTAGCGAAGGGAAATGGCTTTGAAGCTTTCTTT
>-|TRBV9|TRBJ1-2|-
CASSVGDGYTF
TGTGCCAGCAGCGTAGGAGATGGCTACACCTTC
>TRBD2|TRBV7-2|TRBJ2-7|medium-sized
CASSLTSGSYEQYF
TGTGCCAGCAGCTTGACTAGCGGGTCCTACGAGCAGTACTTC
>-|TRBV28|TRBJ2-3|-
CASSLDRLEWGTDTQYF
TGTGCCAGCAGTTTAGACCGACTAGAGTGGGGCACAGATACGCAGTATTTT
>-|TRBV9|TRBJ1-1|few
CASSKQGPSTEAFF
TGTGCCAGCAGCAAGCAGGGTCCGAGCACTGAAGCTTTCTTT
>-|TRBV10-3|TRBJ2-3|-
CAISELVADTQYF
TGTGCCATCAGTGAGCTAGTCGCAGATACGCAGTATTTT
>TRBD2|TRBV20-1|TRBJ2-5|few
CSASGGTSLQETQYF
TGCAGTGCTAGTGGCGGGACTAGTCTACAAGAGACCCAGTACTTC
>-|TRBV12-3/TRBV12-4|TRBJ1-2|few
CASSLGTQANDHF
TGTGCCAGCAGTTTGGGGACGCAGGCGAACGACCACTTC
>-|TRBV12-3/TRBV12-4|TRBJ2-1|-
CASSSDRQFF
TGTGCCAGCAGTTCTGATAGGCAGTTCTTC
>-|TRBV24-1|TRBJ1-5|many
CATSDSVSNQPQHF
TGTGCCACCAGTGATTCGGTTAGCAATCAGCCCCAGCATTTT
>TRBD1|TRBV6-6|TRBJ2-1|few
CASSTWGQGVKEQFF
TGTGCCAGCAGTACCTGGGGACAGGGAGTAAAAGAGCAGTTCTTC
>-|TRBV7-7|TRBJ2-7|many
CASSRGGGGYEQYF
TGTGCTAGCAGCCGCGGCGGGGGCGGCTACGAGCAGTACTTC
>-|TRBV20-1|TRBJ2-1|many
CSAVRQSNEQFF
TGCAGTGCCGTACGGCAGAGCAATGAGCAGTTCTTC
>TRBD2|TRBV12-3/TRBV12-4|TRBJ2-3|-
CASSSPGLGTDTQYF
TGTGCCAGCAGTTCCCCGGGACTAGGCACAGATACGCAGTATTTT
>TRBD1|TRBV20-1|TRBJ2-7|-
CSASDRGTTFEQYF
TGCAGTGCTAGCGACAGGGGGACTACGTTCGAGCAGTACTTC
>TRBD1|TRBV7-3|TRBJ1-3|-
CASSLSGTGTGNTIYF
TGTGCCAGCAGCTTAAGCGGGACAGGGACTGGAAACACCATATATTTT
>-|TRBV5-1|TRBJ1-5|few
CASSLGSGSNQPQHF
TGCGCCAGCAGCTTGGGCTCAGGGAGCAATCAGCCCCAGCATTTT
>-|TRBV6-2/TRBV6-3|TRBJ2-7|few
CARTPEQYF
TGTGCCAGAACCCCCGAGCAGTACTTC
>-|TRBV20-1|TRBJ2-1|-
CSATDSPGNEQFF
TGCAGTGCAACGGACTCACCCGGCAATGAGCAGTTCTTC
>-|TRBV6-2/TRBV6-3|TRBJ2-7|many
CASSDGLVYEQYF
TGTGCCAGCAGCGACGGCTTAGTCTACGAGCAGTACTTC
>-|TRBV12-3/TRBV12-4|TRBJ2-2|-
CASTFSGHTGELFF
TGTGCCAGCACGTTTTCCGGGCACACCGGGGAGCTGTTTTTT
>TRBD1|TRBV5-1|TRBJ2-1|-
CASSTGQGNNEQFF
TGCGCCAGCAGCACGGGACAGGGAAACAATGAGCAGTTCTTC
>-|TRBV20-1|TRBJ1-4|many
CSAKEQGTRREKLFF
TGCAGTGCTAAAGAACAGGGTACGAGGCGTGAAAAACTGTTTTTT
>TRBD2|TRBV29-1|TRBJ2-5|many
CSRRAGEETQYF
TGCAGCAGAAGAGCGGGGGAGGAGACCCAGTACTTC
>-|TRBV12-3/TRBV12-4|TRBJ1-5|many
CASRQGSNQPQHF
TGTGCCAGCAGGCAGGGTAGCAATCAGCCCCAGCATTTT
>-|TRBV28|TRBJ2-7|few
CASRVVLGSYEQYF
TGTGCCAGCAGGGTCGTGTTAGGGTCCTACGAGCAGTACTTC
>-|TRBV7-2|TRBJ2-3|few
CASSQAWNTQYF
TGTGCCAGCAGCCAAGCGTGGAATACGCAGTATTTT
>TRBD2|TRBV20-1|TRBJ2-5|-
CSASGTSGADQETQYF
TGCAGTGCCTCTGGGACTAGCGGGGCAGATCAAGAGACCCAGTACTTC
>-|TRBV7-8|TRBJ2-1|-
CASSLMGPNSYNEQFF
TGTGCCAGCAGCTTAATGGGGCCAAACTCCTACAATGAGCAGTTCTTC
>TRBD1|TRBV10-3|TRBJ2-2|many
CAIRPSPTGGTGELFF
TGTGCCATCAGGCCGTCGCCCACAGGGGGGACCGGGGAGCTGTTTTTT
>-|TRBV7-2|TRBJ2-1|many
CASSSWNEQFF
TGTGCCAGCAGCTCTTGGAATGAGCAGTTCTTC
>TRBD1|TRBV6-5|TRBJ2-7|few
CASSYTWTGGYEQYF
TGTGCCAGCAGTTACACGTGGACAGGGGGATACGAGCAGTACTTC
>-|TRBV10-1|TRBJ2-3|-
CASSDTTDTQYF
TGCGCCAGCAGTGACACCACAGATACGCAGTATTTT
>TRBD1|TRBV5-8|TRBJ2-7|few
CASSYRGENEQYF
TGTGCCAGCAGCTACAGGGGTGAAAACGAGCAGTACTTC
>-|TRBV25-1|TRBJ1-2|many
CASSARGHDGYTF
TGTGCCAGCAGTGCCCGGGGACATGACGGCTACACCTTC
>-|TRBV3-1|TRBJ1-2|-
CASSQAREYGYTF
TGTGCCAGCAGCCAAGCCAGGGAATATGGCTACACCTTC
>-|TRBV7-2|TRBJ1-5|-
CASSLVLGGIQPQHF
TGTGCCAGCAGCTTAGTTTTAGGGGGGATTCAGCCCCAGCATTTT
>-|TRBV27|TRBJ1-6|few
CASSPLQGWSLHF
TGTGCCAGCAGTCCTCTCCAGGGTTGGTCCCTCCACTTT
>TRBD1|TRBV29-1|TRBJ1-6|many
CSVAAGTGDSPLHF
TGCAGCGTTGCGGCCGGGACAGGGGATTCACCCCTCCACTTT
>-|TRBV20-1|TRBJ1-1|-
CSATTGSRDTEAFF
TGCAGTGCTACCACAGGGAGTAGGGACACTGAAGCTTTCTTT